There are many counts of the clone carrying this T cell receptor beta chain. The antigen is not known. The data were taken from a study of T-cell reconstitution after alpha-beta-depleted transplantation in children. Study-level findings and limits: Counts and diversity of T cells one year after transplant came mostly from newly produced T cells. Several hundred rapidly expanded clones from non-depleted graft cells reportedly supplied alpha-beta T cells about two months post-transplant.

The library targeted TCRbeta and was prepared with unique molecular identifiers. In TCRdb, the PCR reads were re-called with MiXCR into one record per CDR3 protein. The table lists under 75,000 distinct CDR3 sequences, 11% of them singletons. V was trimmed by 2 bases and J by 5 bases, leaving 8 bases between them. CDR1 and CDR2 from the germline V gene are SGHAT and FQNNGV. The CDR3 loop spans 13 amino acids. The chain is built from TRBV11-2 and TRBJ2-3, with D possibly TRBD1 on 6 matching bases. The sequences come from PBMCs, collected before TCRalphabeta/CD19-depleted stem cell transplant. This receptor was obtained from a boy younger than 18 with acute myeloid leukemia, due to receive a stem cell transplant. CDR3 sequence (DNA): TGTGCCAGCAGCTTATTCAGGGGAGATACGCAGTATTTT. This sequence encodes CASSLFRGDTQYF.